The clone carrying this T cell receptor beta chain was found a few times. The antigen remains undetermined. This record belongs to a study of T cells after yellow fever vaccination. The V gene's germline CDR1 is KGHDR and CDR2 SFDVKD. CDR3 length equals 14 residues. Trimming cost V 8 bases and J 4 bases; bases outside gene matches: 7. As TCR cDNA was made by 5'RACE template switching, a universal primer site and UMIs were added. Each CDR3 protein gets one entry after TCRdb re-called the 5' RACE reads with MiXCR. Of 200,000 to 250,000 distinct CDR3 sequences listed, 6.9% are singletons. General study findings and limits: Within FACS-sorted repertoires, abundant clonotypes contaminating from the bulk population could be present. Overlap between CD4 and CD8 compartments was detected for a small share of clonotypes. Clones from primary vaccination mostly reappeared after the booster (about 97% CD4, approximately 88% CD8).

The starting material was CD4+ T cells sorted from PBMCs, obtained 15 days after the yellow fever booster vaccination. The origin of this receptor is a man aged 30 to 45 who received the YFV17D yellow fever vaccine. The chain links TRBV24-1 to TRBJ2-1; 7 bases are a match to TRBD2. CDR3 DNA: TGTGCCACCATGCCTAGCGGAGATTACAATGAGCAGTTCTTC. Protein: CATMPSGDYNEQFF.